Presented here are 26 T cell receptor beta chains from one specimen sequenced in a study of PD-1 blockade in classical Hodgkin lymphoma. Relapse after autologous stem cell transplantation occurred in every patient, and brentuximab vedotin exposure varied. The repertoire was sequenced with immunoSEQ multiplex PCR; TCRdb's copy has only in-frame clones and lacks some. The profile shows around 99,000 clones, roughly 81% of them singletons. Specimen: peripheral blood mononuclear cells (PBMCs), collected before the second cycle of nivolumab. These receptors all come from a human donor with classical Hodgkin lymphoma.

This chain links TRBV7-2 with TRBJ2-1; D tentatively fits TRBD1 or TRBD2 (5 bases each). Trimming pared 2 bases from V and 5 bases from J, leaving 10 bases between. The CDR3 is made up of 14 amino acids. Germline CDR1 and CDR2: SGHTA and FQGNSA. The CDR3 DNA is TGTGCCAGCAGCTTATCACGGGACCACAATGAGCAGTTCTTC. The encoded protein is CASSLSRDHNEQFF.

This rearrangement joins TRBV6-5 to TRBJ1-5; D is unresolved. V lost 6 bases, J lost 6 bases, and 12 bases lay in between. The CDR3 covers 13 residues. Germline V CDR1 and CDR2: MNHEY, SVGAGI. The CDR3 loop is CASSYGMLQPQHF. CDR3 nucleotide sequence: TGTGCCAGCAGCTACGGGATGCTTCAGCCCCAGCATTTT.

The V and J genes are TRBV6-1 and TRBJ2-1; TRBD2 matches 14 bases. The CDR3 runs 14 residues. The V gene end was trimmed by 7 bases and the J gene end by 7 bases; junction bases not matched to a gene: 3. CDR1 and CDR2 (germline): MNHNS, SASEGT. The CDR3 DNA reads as TGTGCCAGCACTGGACTAGCGGGAGGTAATGAGCAGTTCTTC. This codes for CASTGLAGGNEQFF.

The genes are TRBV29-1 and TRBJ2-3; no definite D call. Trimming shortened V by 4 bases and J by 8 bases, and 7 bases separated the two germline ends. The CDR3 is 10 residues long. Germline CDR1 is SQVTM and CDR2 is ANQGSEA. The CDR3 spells CSVVLGTQYF. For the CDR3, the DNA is TGCAGCGTTGTGTTGGGTACGCAGTATTTT.

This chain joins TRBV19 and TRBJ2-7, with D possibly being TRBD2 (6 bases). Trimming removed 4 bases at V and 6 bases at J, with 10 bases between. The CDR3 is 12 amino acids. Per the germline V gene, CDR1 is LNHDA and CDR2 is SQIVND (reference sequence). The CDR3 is CASSTSGAEQYF. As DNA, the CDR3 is TGTGCCAGTAGTACGTCGGGAGCCGAGCAGTACTTC. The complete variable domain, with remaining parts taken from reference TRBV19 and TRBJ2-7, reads DGGITQSPKYLFRKEGQNVTLSCEQNLNHDAMYWYRQDPGQGLRLIYYSQIVNDFQKGDIAEGYSVSREKKESFPLTVTSAQKNPTAFYLCASSTSGAEQYFGPGTRLTVT.

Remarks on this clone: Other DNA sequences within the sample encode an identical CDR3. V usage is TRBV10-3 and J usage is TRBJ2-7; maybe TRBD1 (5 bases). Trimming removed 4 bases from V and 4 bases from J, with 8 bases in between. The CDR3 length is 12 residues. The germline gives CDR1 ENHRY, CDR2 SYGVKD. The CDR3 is CAISGQGYEQYF. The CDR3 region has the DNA TGTGCCATCAGTGGTCAGGGTTACGAGCAGTACTTC.

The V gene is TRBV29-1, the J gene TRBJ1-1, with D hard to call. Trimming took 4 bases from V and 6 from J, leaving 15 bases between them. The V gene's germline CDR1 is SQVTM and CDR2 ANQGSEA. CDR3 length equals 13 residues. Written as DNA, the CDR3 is TGCAGCGTTGTAACCATGAGCATCGCTGAAGCTTTCTTT. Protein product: CSVVTMSIAEAFF.

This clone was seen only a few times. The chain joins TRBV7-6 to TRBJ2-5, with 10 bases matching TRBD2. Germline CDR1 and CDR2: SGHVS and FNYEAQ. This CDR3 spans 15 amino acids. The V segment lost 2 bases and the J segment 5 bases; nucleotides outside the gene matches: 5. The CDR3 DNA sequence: TGTGCCAGCAGCTTACTACTAGCGGGGTTGGAGACCCAGTACTTC. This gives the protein CASSLLLAGLETQYF.

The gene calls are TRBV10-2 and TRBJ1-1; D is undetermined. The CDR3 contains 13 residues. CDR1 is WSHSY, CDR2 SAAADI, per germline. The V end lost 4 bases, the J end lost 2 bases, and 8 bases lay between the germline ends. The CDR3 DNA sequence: TGCGCCAGCAGTGTGCAGTCCAACACTGAAGCTTTCTTT. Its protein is CASSVQSNTEAFF.

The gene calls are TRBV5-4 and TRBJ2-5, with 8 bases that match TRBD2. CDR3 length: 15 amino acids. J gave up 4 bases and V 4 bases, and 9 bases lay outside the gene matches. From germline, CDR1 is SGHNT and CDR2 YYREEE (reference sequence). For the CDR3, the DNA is TGTGCCAGCAGCCCCTCACTCGGGGGGGGAGAGACCCAGTACTTC. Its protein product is CASSPSLGGGETQYF.

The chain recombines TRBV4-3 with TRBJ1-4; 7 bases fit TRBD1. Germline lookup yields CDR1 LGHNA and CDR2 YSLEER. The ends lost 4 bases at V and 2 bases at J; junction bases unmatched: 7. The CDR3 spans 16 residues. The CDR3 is CASSLRTGGTNEKLFF. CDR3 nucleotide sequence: TGCGCCAGCAGCCTTAGGACAGGAGGCACTAATGAAAAACTGTTTTTT.

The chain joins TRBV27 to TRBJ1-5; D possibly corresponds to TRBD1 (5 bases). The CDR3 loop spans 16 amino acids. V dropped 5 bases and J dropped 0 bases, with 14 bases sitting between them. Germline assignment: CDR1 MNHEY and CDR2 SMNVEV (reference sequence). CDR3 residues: CASSPGGISSNQPQHF. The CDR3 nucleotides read TGTGCCAGCAGTCCGGGGGGAATAAGTAGCAATCAGCCCCAGCATTTT.

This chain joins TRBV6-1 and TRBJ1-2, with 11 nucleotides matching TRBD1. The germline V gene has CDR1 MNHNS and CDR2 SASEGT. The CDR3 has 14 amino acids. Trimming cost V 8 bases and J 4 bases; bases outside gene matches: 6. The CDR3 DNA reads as TGTGCCAGCTGGACAGGGGGCGGATTCTATGGCTACACCTTC. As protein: CASWTGGGFYGYTF.

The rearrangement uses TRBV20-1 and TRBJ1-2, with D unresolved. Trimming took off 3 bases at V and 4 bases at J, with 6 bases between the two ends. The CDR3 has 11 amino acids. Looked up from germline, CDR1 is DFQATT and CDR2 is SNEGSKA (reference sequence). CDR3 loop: CSASPVYGYTF. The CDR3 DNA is TGCAGTGCTAGCCCAGTCTATGGCTACACCTTC.

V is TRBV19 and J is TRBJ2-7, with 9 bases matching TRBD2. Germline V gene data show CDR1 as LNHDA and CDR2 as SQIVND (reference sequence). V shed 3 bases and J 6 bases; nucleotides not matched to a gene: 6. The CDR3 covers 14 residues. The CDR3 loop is CASSMREGPAEQYF. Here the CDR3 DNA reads TGTGCCAGTAGTATGCGGGAGGGCCCAGCCGAGCAGTACTTC. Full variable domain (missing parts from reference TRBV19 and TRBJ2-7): DGGITQSPKYLFRKEGQNVTLSCEQNLNHDAMYWYRQDPGQGLRLIYYSQIVNDFQKGDIAEGYSVSREKKESFPLTVTSAQKNPTAFYLCASSMREGPAEQYFGPGTRLTVT.

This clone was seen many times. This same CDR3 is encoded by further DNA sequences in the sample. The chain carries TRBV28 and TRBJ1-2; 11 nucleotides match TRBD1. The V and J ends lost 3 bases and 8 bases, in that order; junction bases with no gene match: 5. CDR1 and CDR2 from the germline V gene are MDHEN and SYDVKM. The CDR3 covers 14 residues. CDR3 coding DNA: TGTGCCAGCAGTTTTGGGACAGGGGGTTTGGGCTACACCTTC. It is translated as CASSFGTGGLGYTF.

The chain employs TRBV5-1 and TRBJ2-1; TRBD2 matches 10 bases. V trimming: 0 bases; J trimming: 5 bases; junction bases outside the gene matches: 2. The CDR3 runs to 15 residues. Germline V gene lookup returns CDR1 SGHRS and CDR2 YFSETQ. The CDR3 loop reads CASSLVAGGHNEQFF. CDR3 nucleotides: TGCGCCAGCAGCTTGGTAGCGGGAGGCCACAATGAGCAGTTCTTC.

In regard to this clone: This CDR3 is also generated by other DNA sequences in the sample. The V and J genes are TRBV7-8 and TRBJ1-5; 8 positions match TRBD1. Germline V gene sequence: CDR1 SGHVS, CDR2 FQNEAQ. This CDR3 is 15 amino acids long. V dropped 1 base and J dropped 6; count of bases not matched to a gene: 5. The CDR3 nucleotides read TGTGCCAGCAGCTTAGTGACAGGGGTTGTTCAGCCCCAGCATTTT. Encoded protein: CASSLVTGVVQPQHF.

This CDR3 is CASSLEGSAQPQHF. The DNA of the CDR3 is TGTGCCAGCAGCTTAGAAGGATCAGCTCAGCCCCAGCATTTT. This sequence joins TRBV7-9 and TRBJ1-5, with D unclear. CDR1 SEHNR and CDR2 FQNEAQ come from the germline V gene (reference sequence). The CDR3 sequence is 14 residues long. Trimming shortened V by 1 base and J by 6 bases, and 10 bases separated the two germline ends.

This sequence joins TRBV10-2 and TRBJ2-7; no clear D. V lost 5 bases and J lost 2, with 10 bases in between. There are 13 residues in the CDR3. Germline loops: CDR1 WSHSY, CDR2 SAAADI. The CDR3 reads CASSKDHTYEQYF. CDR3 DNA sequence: TGCGCCAGCAGTAAGGACCATACCTACGAGCAGTACTTC.

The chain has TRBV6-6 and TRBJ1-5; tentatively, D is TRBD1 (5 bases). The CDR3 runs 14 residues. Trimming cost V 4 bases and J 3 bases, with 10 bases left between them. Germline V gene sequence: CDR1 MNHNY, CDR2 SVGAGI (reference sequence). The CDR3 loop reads CASSSDRANQPQHF. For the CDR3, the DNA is TGTGCCAGCAGTTCAGACAGAGCCAATCAGCCCCAGCATTTT.

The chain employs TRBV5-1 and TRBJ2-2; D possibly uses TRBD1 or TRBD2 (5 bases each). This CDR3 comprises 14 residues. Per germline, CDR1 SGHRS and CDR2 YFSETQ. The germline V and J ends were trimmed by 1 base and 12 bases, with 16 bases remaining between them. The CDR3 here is CASSLYSGTRQLFF. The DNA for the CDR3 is TGCGCCAGCAGCTTGTATTCAGGGACGCGGCAGCTGTTTTTT.

This CDR3 is CASSLQGQGQPQHF. The CDR3, as DNA: TGTGCCAGCAGCTTGCAAGGGCAGGGTCAGCCCCAGCATTTT. The chain carries TRBV5-4 and TRBJ1-5, with D possibly being TRBD1 (5 bases). This CDR3 contains 14 residues. Trimming cost V 1 base and J 6 bases, with 11 bases left between them. The germline V gene encodes CDR1 SGHNT and CDR2 YYREEE (reference sequence).

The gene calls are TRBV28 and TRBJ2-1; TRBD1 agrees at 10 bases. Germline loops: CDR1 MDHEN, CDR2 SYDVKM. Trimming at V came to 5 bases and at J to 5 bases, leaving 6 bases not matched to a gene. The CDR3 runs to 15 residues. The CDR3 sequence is CASSRQGALNNEQFF. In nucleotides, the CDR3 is TGTGCCAGCAGTCGACAGGGGGCGCTGAACAATGAGCAGTTCTTC.

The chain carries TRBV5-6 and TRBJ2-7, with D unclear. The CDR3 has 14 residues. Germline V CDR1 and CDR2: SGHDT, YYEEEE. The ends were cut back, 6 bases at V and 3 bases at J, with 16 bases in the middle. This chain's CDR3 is CASTGPPSHYEQYF. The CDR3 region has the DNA TGTGCCAGCACCGGACCGCCTTCTCACTACGAGCAGTACTTC.

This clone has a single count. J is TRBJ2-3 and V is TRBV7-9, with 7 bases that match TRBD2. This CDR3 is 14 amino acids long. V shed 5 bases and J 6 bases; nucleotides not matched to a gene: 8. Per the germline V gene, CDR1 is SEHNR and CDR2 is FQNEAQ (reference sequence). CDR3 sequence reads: CASSPSSGGDTQYF. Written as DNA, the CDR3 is TGTGCCAGCAGCCCCTCCTCCGGGGGGGATACGCAGTATTTT.